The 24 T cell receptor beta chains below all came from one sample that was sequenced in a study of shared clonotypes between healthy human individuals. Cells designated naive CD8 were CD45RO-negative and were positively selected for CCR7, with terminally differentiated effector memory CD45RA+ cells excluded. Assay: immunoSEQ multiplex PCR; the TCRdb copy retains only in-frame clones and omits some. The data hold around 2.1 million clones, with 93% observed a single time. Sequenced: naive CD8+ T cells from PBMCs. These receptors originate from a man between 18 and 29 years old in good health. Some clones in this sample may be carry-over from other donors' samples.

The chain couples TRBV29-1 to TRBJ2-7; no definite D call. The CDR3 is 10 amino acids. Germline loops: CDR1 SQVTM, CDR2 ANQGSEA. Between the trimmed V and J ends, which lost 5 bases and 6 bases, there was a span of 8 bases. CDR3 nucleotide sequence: TGCAGCGTTTTATCGGGCGAGCAGTACTTC. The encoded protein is CSVLSGEQYF.

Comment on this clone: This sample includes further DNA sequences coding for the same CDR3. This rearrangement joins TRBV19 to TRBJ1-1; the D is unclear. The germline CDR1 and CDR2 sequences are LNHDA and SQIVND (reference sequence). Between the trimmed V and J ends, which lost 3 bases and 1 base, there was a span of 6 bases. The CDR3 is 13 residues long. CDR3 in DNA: TGTGCCAGTAGTATCTCCTCGAACACTGAAGCTTTCTTT. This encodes CASSISSNTEAFF.

CDR3 sequence (DNA): TGCGCCAGCAGCCAAGATGATCTAGGCAGGGGGTTGAGCCCCTCTGGGGCCAACGTCCTGACTTTC. This sequence encodes CASSQDDLGRGLSPSGANVLTF. The gene calls are TRBV4-3 and TRBJ2-6; TRBD1 aligns across 7 bases. V shed 0 bases and J 0 bases; nucleotides not matched to a gene: 17. The germline V gene encodes CDR1 LGHNA and CDR2 YSLEER. The CDR3 is made up of 22 amino acids.

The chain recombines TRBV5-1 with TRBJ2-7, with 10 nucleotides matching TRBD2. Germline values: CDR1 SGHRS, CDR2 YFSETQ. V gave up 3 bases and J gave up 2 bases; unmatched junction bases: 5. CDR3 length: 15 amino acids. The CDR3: CASSYSSGSTYEQYF. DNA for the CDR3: TGCGCCAGCAGCTATTCTAGCGGGAGTACCTACGAGCAGTACTTC.

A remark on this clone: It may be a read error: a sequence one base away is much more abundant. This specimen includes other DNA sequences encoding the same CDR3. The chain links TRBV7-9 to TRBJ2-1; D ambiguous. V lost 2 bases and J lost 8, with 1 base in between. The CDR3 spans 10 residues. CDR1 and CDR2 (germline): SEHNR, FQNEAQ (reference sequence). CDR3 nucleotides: TGTGCCAGCAGCTTATATGAGCAGTTCTTC. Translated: CASSLYEQFF.

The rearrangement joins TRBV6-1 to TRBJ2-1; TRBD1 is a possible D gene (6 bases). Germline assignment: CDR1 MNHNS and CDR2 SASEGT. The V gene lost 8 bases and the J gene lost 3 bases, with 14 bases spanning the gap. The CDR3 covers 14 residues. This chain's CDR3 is CASGLGGSYNEQFF. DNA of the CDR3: TGTGCCAGCGGTTTAGGGGGTAGCTACAATGAGCAGTTCTTC.

CDR3 DNA sequence: TGTGCCAGTAGTATAATGGCGGGAGTGCCAGATACGCAGTATTTT. Protein sequence: CASSIMAGVPDTQYF. V usage is TRBV19 and J usage is TRBJ2-3; 7 positions match TRBD2. The CDR3 runs to 15 residues. Trimming at V came to 2 bases and at J to 4 bases, leaving 6 bases not matched to a gene. The germline V gene has CDR1 LNHDA and CDR2 SQIVND (reference sequence).

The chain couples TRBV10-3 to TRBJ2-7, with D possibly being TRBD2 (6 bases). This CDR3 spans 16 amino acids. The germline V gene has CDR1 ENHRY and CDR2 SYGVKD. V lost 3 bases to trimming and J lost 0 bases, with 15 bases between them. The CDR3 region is CAISEWEEAPSYEQYF. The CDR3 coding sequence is TGTGCCATCAGTGAATGGGAGGAGGCCCCCTCCTACGAGCAGTACTTC.

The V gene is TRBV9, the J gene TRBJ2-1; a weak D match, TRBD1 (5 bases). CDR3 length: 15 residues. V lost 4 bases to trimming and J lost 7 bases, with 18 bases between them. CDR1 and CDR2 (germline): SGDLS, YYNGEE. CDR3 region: CASSPQVSRNNEQFF. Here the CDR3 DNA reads TGTGCCAGCAGCCCACAGGTATCGAGGAATAATGAGCAGTTCTTC.

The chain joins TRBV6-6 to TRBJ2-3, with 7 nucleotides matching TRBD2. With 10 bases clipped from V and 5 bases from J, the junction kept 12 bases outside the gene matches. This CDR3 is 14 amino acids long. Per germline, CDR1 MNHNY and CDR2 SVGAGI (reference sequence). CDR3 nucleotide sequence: TGTGCCATAAGCAGCGGGGCCCCCATAGATACGCAGTATTTT. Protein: CAISSGAPIDTQYF.

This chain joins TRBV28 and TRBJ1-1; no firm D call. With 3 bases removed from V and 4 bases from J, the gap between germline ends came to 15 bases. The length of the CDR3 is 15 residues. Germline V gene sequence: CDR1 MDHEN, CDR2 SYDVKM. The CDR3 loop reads CASSFFGERSTEAFF. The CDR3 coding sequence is TGTGCCAGCAGTTTCTTTGGGGAAAGGAGCACTGAAGCTTTCTTT.

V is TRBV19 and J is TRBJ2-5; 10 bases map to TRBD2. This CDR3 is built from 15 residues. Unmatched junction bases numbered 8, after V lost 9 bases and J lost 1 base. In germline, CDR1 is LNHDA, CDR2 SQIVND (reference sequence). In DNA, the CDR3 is TGTGCCAGCTCTGGACTAGCGGCCTTCCAAGAGACCCAGTACTTC. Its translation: CASSGLAAFQETQYF.

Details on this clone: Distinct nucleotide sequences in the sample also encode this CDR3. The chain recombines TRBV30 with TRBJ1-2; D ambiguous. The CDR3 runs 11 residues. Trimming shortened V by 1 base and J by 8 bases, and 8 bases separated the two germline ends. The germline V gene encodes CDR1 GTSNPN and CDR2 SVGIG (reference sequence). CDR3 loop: CAWSEGTGYTF. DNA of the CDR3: TGTGCCTGGAGTGAAGGCACGGGCTACACCTTC.

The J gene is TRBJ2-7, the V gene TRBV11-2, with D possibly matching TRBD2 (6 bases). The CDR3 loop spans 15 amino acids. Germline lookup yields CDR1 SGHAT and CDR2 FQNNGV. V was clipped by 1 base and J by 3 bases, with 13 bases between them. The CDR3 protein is CASSLGAGIGYEQYF. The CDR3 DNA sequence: TGTGCCAGCAGCTTAGGTGCGGGGATTGGCTACGAGCAGTACTTC. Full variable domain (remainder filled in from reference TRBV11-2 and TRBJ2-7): EAGVAQSPRYKIIEKRQSVAFWCNPISGHATLYWYQQILGQGPKLLIQFQNNGVVDDSQLPKDRFSAERLKGVDSTLKIQPAKLEDSAVYLCASSLGAGIGYEQYFGPGTRLTVT.

In DNA, the CDR3 is TGTGCCAGCAGCCGTGGACAGGGATCCTACGAGCAGTACTTC. It translates to CASSRGQGSYEQYF. The gene calls are TRBV4-2 and TRBJ2-7; the match to TRBD1 covers 8 bases. This CDR3 region has 14 residues. Trimming took 4 bases from V and 1 from J; bases not matched to a gene: 3. Germline-derived CDR1 and CDR2 are LGHNA and YNFKEQ.

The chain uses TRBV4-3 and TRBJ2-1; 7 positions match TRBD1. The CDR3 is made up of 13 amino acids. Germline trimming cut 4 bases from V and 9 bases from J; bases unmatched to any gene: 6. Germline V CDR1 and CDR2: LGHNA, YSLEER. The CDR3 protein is CASSLDRVSEQFF. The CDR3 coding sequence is TGCGCCAGCAGCCTTGACAGGGTCAGTGAGCAGTTCTTC.

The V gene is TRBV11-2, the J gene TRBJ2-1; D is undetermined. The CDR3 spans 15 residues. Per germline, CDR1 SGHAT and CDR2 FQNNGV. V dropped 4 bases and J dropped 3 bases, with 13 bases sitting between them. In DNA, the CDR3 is TGTGCCAGCAGCTCCAGCCTATCAATCTACAATGAGCAGTTCTTC. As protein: CASSSSLSIYNEQFF.

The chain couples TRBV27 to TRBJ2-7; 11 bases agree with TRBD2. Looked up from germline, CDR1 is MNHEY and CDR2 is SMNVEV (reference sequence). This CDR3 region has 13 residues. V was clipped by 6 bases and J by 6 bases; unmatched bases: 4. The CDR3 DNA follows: TGTGCCAGCAGGGGACTAGCGGAGGTCGAGCAGTACTTC. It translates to CASRGLAEVEQYF.

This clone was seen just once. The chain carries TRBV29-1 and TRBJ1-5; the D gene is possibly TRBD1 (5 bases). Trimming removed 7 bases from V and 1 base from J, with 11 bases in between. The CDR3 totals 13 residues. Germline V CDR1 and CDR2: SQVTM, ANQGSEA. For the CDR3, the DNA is TGCAGCGACCTCAGGGAGAGCAATCAGCCCCAGCATTTT. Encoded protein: CSDLRESNQPQHF.

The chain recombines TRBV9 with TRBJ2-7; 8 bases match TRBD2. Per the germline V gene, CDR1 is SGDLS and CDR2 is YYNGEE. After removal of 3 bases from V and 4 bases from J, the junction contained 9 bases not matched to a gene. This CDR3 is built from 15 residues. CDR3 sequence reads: CASSAGGGREYEQYF. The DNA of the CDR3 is TGTGCCAGCAGCGCCGGGGGGGGCAGGGAGTACGAGCAGTACTTC.

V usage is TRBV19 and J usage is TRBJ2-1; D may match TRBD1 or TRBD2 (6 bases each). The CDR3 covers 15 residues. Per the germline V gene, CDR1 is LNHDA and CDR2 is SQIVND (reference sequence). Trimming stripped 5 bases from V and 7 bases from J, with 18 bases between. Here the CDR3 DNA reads TGTGCCAGTAGTTGGACCAGCGGAGGGGGGAATGAGCAGTTCTTC. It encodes CASSWTSGGGNEQFF.

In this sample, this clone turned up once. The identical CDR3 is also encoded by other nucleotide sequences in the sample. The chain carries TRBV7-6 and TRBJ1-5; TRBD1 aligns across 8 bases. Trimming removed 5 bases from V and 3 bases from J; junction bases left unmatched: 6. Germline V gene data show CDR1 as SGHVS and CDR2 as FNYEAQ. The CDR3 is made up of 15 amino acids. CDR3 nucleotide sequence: TGTGCCAGCAGCCCACGACAGGGGACCAATCAGCCCCAGCATTTT. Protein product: CASSPRQGTNQPQHF.

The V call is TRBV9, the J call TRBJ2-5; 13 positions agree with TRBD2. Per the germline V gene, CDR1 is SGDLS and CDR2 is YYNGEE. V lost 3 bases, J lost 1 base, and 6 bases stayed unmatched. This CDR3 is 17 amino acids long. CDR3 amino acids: CASSEEGLAGLQETQYF. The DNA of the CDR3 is TGTGCCAGCAGCGAGGAGGGACTAGCGGGACTCCAAGAGACCCAGTACTTC.

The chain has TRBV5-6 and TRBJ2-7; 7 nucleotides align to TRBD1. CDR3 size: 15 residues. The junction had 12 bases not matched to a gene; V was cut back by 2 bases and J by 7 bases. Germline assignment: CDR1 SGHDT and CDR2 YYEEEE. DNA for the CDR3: TGTGCCAGCAGCTTCTACCACCTTTTACAGGGGGAGCAGTACTTC. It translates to CASSFYHLLQGEQYF. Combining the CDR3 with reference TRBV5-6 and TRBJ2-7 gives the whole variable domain DAGVTQSPTHLIKTRGQQVTLRCSPKSGHDTVSWYQQALGQGPQFIFQYYEEEERQRGNFPDRFSGHQFPNYSSELNVNALLLGDSALYLCASSFYHLLQGEQYFGPGTRLTVT.